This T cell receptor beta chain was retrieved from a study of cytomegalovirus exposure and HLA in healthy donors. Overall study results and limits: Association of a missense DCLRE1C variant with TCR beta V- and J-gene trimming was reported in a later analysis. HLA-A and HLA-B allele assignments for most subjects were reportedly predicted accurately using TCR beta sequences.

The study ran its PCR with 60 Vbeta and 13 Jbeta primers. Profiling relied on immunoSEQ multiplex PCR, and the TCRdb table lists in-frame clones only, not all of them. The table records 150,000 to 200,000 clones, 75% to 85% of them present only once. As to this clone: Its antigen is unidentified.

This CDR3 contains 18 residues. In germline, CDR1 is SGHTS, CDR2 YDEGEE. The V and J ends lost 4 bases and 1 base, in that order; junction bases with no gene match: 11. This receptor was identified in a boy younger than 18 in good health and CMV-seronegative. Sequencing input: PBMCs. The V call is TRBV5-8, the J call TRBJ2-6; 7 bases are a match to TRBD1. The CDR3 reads CASSPGTDYPSGANVLTF. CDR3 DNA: TGTGCCAGCAGCCCCGGGACAGATTATCCATCTGGGGCCAACGTCCTGACTTTC.